This T cell receptor (beta chain) was captured in a study of T-cell reconstitution after alpha-beta-depleted transplantation in children. Library preparation (for TCRbeta) was performed with unique molecular identifiers. TCRdb processed the PCR reads anew with MiXCR; each CDR3 protein has one entry. The profile shows about 980,000 distinct CDR3 sequences, about 31% of them singletons. The CDR3 has 16 amino acids. From germline, CDR1 is MGHRA and CDR2 YSYEKL. J gave up 4 bases and V 2 bases, and 9 bases lay outside the gene matches. Here the sequenced sample was PBMCs, mostly from graft donor cells, taken 360 days after TCRalphabeta/CD19-depleted stem cell transplant. The V call is TRBV4-1, the J call TRBJ2-5, with 8 bases identical to TRBD2. The TCR originated in a boy under three years old who had a stem cell transplant for SCID, so the T cells may come from the graft donor. The CDR3 spells CASSQNSGGAIETQYF. The CDR3, as DNA: TGCGCCAGCAGCCAAAACTCCGGGGGGGCGATAGAGACCCAGTACTTC.